The 22 T cell receptor beta chains below all came from one sample that was sequenced in a study of cytotoxic CD8 clonotypes in ibrutinib-treated CLL. The table came from immunoSEQ multiplex PCR; TCRdb's copy has only in-frame clones and leaves some out. The sample carries about 120,000 clones, approximately 58% recorded once. The starting material was PBMCs, obtained after 24 months of ibrutinib treatment. These receptors all come from a human donor with chronic lymphocytic leukemia.

The V gene is TRBV20-1, the J gene TRBJ2-1; the D is unclear. Trimming took off 3 bases at V and 8 bases at J, with 5 bases between the two ends. The CDR3 contains 10 residues. Germline values: CDR1 DFQATT, CDR2 SNEGSKA (reference sequence). In DNA, the CDR3 is TGCAGTGCTAGTCAGGATGAGCAGTTCTTC. Its translation is CSASQDEQFF.

The chain has TRBV6-5 and TRBJ1-1; a possible D gene is TRBD1 (6 bases). The CDR3 is 15 residues long. Trimming shortened V by 6 bases and J by 2 bases, and 16 bases separated the two germline ends. In germline, CDR1 is MNHEY, CDR2 SVGAGI. The CDR3 bases are TGTGCCAGCAGGGAAACAGGGACCGGAAACACTGAAGCTTTCTTT. Translating it yields CASRETGTGNTEAFF.

Concerning this clone itself: A read error likely explains this, since a far larger clone differs by one base. This chain connects TRBV5-6 to TRBJ2-3; D perhaps matches TRBD2 (5 bases). The length of the CDR3 is 15 residues. CDR1 is SGHDT, CDR2 YYEEEE, per germline. Trimming removed 0 bases at V and 5 bases at J, with 13 bases between. The DNA for the CDR3 is TGTGCCAGCAGCTTGGAGGTTAGCGCGCGAGATACGCAGTATTTT. Translation gives CASSLEVSARDTQYF.

This clone was counted a few times. V usage is TRBV9 and J usage is TRBJ1-1; a weak D match, TRBD1 (6 bases). V was pared by 0 bases and J by 4 bases, with 7 bases between. The CDR3 has 13 amino acids. Germline V gene lookup returns CDR1 SGDLS and CDR2 YYNGEE. This CDR3 reads CASSVEQGTEAFF. CDR3 sequence (DNA): TGTGCCAGCAGCGTAGAACAGGGCACTGAAGCTTTCTTT.

This clone was recorded only once. The V call is TRBV11-3, the J call TRBJ2-2; possible D gene TRBD1, 6 bases. Looked up from germline, CDR1 is SGHNT and CDR2 is YENEEA. Trimming left V 5 bases short and J 1 base short, with 11 bases between. CDR3 length equals 15 residues. CDR3 amino acids: CASSPGQKNTGELFF. CDR3 nucleotide sequence: TGTGCCAGCAGCCCCGGACAGAAGAACACCGGGGAGCTGTTTTTT.

This clone has just a few counts. The J gene is TRBJ1-4, the V gene TRBV7-2; TRBD1 aligns across 7 bases. V was clipped by 5 bases and J by 8 bases; unmatched bases: 8. This CDR3 has 14 amino acids. CDR1 and CDR2 from the germline V gene are SGHTA and FQGNSA. The CDR3 loop reads CASSPGQVGEKLFF. The CDR3 region has the DNA TGTGCCAGCAGCCCCGGACAGGTTGGGGAAAAACTGTTTTTT.

This chain joins TRBV30 and TRBJ1-6, with 7 bases matching TRBD1. V shed 5 bases and J 8 bases; nucleotides not matched to a gene: 15. Germline values: CDR1 GTSNPN, CDR2 SVGIG (reference sequence). This CDR3 is built from 16 residues. The CDR3 DNA reads TGTGCCTGGGGCAACGACAGGGTTGGGGCTGATTCACCCCTCCACTTT. Encoded protein: CAWGNDRVGADSPLHF.

The chain couples TRBV30 to TRBJ1-3; TRBD1 agrees at 9 bases. The CDR3 totals 16 residues. The V gene's germline CDR1 is GTSNPN and CDR2 SVGIG (reference sequence). J was trimmed by 2 bases and V by 5 bases; bases with no gene match: 10. The CDR3 reads CAWQTDRGMPGNTIYF. The CDR3 nucleotides read TGTGCCTGGCAGACGGACAGGGGAATGCCTGGAAACACCATATATTTT.

The J gene is TRBJ1-3, the V gene TRBV30; D possibly corresponds to TRBD1 (5 bases). From germline, CDR1 is GTSNPN and CDR2 SVGIG (reference sequence). The CDR3 loop spans 16 amino acids. The V end was cut by 1 base, the J end by 0 bases, with 13 bases between. As DNA, the CDR3 is TGTGCCTGGAGTGGGCCCAGGGCGCCCTCTGGAAACACCATATATTTT. It encodes CAWSGPRAPSGNTIYF.

The rearrangement links TRBV14 to TRBJ1-4; no definite D call. The germline V and J ends were trimmed by 1 base and 11 bases, with 20 bases remaining between them. The CDR3 runs to 16 residues. CDR1 and CDR2 (germline): SGHDN, FVKESK. This CDR3 reads CASSQVVCSFLGKLFF. In DNA form, the CDR3 reads TGTGCCAGCAGCCAAGTCGTCTGCAGCTTTCTCGGGAAACTGTTTTTT.

The chain uses TRBV5-6 and TRBJ1-6; 8 nucleotides align to TRBD1. This CDR3 has 15 amino acids. Germline values: CDR1 SGHDT, CDR2 YYEEEE. V dropped 4 bases and J dropped 7; count of bases not matched to a gene: 7. CDR3 bases: TGTGCCAGCAGCGTCGGACAGGGACGGAATTCACCCCTCCACTTT. Translation gives CASSVGQGRNSPLHF.

The chain has TRBV30 and TRBJ2-5; 7 nucleotides match TRBD1. J was trimmed by 5 bases and V by 3 bases; bases with no gene match: 9. CDR1 is GTSNPN, CDR2 SVGIG, per germline (reference sequence). This CDR3 is built from 14 residues. For the CDR3, the DNA is TGTGCCTGGAGCAGACCCGGGACAGTGGAGACCCAGTACTTC. Amino acids: CAWSRPGTVETQYF. The full variable domain, its missing parts supplied by reference TRBV30 and TRBJ2-5, is SQTIHQWPATLVQPVGSPLSLECTVEGTSNPNLYWYRQAAGRGLQLLFYSVGIGQISSEVPQNLSASRPQDRQFILSSKKLLLSDSGFYLCAWSRPGTVETQYFGPGTRLLVL.

The V call is TRBV7-9, the J call TRBJ2-1; either TRBD1 or TRBD2 may fit D (5 bases each). The CDR3 consists of 17 residues. Germline V lookup: CDR1 SEHNR, CDR2 FQNEAQ (reference sequence). V lost 5 bases to trimming and J lost 0 bases, with 17 bases between them. The CDR3 here is CASSLPPGASSYNEQFF. CDR3 nucleotide sequence: TGTGCCAGCAGCCTCCCCCCCGGGGCTAGCTCCTACAATGAGCAGTTCTTC.

The chain joins TRBV30 to TRBJ1-6; TRBD1 aligns across 11 bases. This CDR3 contains 16 residues. With 1 base clipped from V and 8 bases from J, the junction kept 7 bases outside the gene matches. Germline CDR1 is GTSNPN and CDR2 is SVGIG (reference sequence). The CDR3: CAWSGPGTGGDSPLHF. CDR3 coding DNA: TGTGCCTGGAGTGGGCCCGGGACAGGGGGTGATTCACCCCTCCACTTT.

The rearrangement uses TRBV5-1 and TRBJ2-7, with D perhaps matching TRBD2 (6 bases). Trimming left V 0 bases short and J 2 bases short, with 12 bases between. This CDR3 region has 15 residues. Germline-derived CDR1 and CDR2 are SGHRS and YFSETQ. CDR3 DNA: TGCGCCAGCAGCTTGGAGGGGACTGCTCCCTACGAGCAGTACTTC. Protein: CASSLEGTAPYEQYF.

This clone was seen many times. The V and J genes are TRBV30 and TRBJ2-5, with D unclear. Germline loops: CDR1 GTSNPN, CDR2 SVGIG (reference sequence). CDR3 length: 13 residues. With 8 bases removed from V and 3 bases from J, the gap between germline ends came to 16 bases. The CDR3 region is CALLLGYEETQYF. The CDR3 coding sequence is TGTGCCCTGCTTTTGGGGTACGAAGAGACCCAGTACTTC.

This clone appeared a few times. The genes are TRBV27 and TRBJ1-2; 10 bases line up with TRBD1. The CDR3 sequence is 15 residues long. The junction had 8 bases not matched to a gene; V was cut back by 3 bases and J by 7 bases. Germline V CDR1 and CDR2: MNHEY, SMNVEV (reference sequence). The CDR3 region has the DNA TGTGCCAGCAGTTTCGGGGGACAGGGGACCGCTGGCTACACCTTC. Translated: CASSFGGQGTAGYTF.

The gene calls are TRBV18 and TRBJ2-7, with TRBD1 as a possible D gene (5 bases). Germline V gene sequence: CDR1 KGHSH, CDR2 LQKENI. Trimming cost V 0 bases and J 0 bases, with 9 bases left between them. The CDR3 is made up of 15 amino acids. As DNA, the CDR3 is TGTGCCAGCTCACCACCGGGCAGGGTCTCCTACGAGCAGTACTTC. This sequence encodes CASSPPGRVSYEQYF.

CDR3 DNA sequence: TGCGCCAGCAGCCCGACAGGGGGACAGACGAACACTGAAGCTTTCTTT. It yields the protein CASSPTGGQTNTEAFF. The chain is built from TRBV5-1 and TRBJ1-1; TRBD1 matches at 9 bases. Losses at the gene ends were 4 bases for V and 1 base for J; bases not matched to a gene: 8. In germline, CDR1 is SGHRS, CDR2 YFSETQ. CDR3 length: 16 residues.

This clone was picked up many times. The chain couples TRBV5-1 to TRBJ2-5; D is uncertain. The V and J ends lost 0 bases and 2 bases respectively, with 11 bases between them. The CDR3 contains 15 residues. CDR1 and CDR2 (germline): SGHRS, YFSETQ. The CDR3 region is CASSLGYREQETQYF. CDR3 coding DNA: TGCGCCAGCAGCTTGGGGTACAGAGAACAAGAGACCCAGTACTTC.

V and J are TRBV6-1 and TRBJ1-3; possibly TRBD1 for D (5 bases). Trimming removed 3 bases at V and 3 bases at J, with 12 bases between. CDR3 length equals 15 residues. Germline V lookup: CDR1 MNHNS, CDR2 SASEGT. CDR3 bases: TGTGCCAGCAGTGACACCCCAGGGTTTGGAAACACCATATATTTT. Translated: CASSDTPGFGNTIYF.

This clone was picked up one time. This sequence joins TRBV28 and TRBJ2-7; TRBD1 matches 7 bases. Germline V gene lookup returns CDR1 MDHEN and CDR2 SYDVKM. The CDR3 sequence is 14 residues long. J lost 2 bases, V lost 4 bases, and 5 bases had no gene match. In DNA, the CDR3 is TGTGCCAGCAGTTCCAATCAGGGGGCCTACGAGCAGTACTTC. Translating gives CASSSNQGAYEQYF.